The 9 T cell receptor beta chains presented below share a single source sample, sequenced in a study of T cell responses to AZD1222 COVID-19 vaccine. Generated by immunoSEQ multiplex PCR, the TCRdb table keeps only in-frame clones and is missing some. Among about 93,000 clones listed, over 75% were seen once. Sequencing used peripheral blood, obtained 28 days after the second AZD1222 dose. These TCRs come from an adult who received the AZD1222 COVID-19 vaccine.

The chain carries TRBV13 and TRBJ2-1, with D perhaps TRBD2 (6 bases). The CDR3 is 16 amino acids. Between the trimmed V and J ends, which lost 4 bases and 7 bases, there was a span of 20 bases. Germline-derived CDR1 and CDR2 are PRHDT and FYEKMQ (reference sequence). The CDR3 region is CASSSLTRDWQNEQFF. The CDR3, as DNA: TGTGCCAGCAGCTCCCTAACCCGGGACTGGCAAAATGAGCAGTTCTTC. Combining the CDR3 with reference TRBV13 and TRBJ2-1 gives the whole variable domain AAGVIQSPRHLIKEKRETATLKCYPIPRHDTVYWYQQGPGQDPQFLISFYEKMQSDKGSIPDRFSAQQFSDYHSELNMSSLELGDSALYFCASSSLTRDWQNEQFFGPGTRLTVL.

The chain links TRBV5-1 to TRBJ2-5, with TRBD2 identical over 13 bases. Trimming cost V 4 bases and J 5 bases; bases outside gene matches: 14. CDR3 size: 18 residues. Per the germline V gene, CDR1 is SGHRS and CDR2 is YFSETQ. The CDR3 here is CASSSGLAGEGTPETQYF. The CDR3, as DNA: TGCGCCAGCAGCAGTGGACTAGCGGGAGAAGGAACGCCCGAGACCCAGTACTTC.

This chain joins TRBV7-6 and TRBJ2-1, with 8 bases identical to TRBD2. Trimming removed 1 base from V and 9 bases from J; junction bases left unmatched: 11. The CDR3 is made up of 16 amino acids. Germline V CDR1 and CDR2: SGHVS, FNYEAQ. Written as DNA, the CDR3 is TGTGCCAGCAGCTTAGAAAAGAGCGGGAGTTTCAGTGAGCAGTTCTTC. Translation gives CASSLEKSGSFSEQFF.

V gene TRBV10-3 combines with J gene TRBJ1-2, with D possibly matching TRBD1 (5 bases). The CDR3 contains 17 residues. V was clipped by 0 bases and J by 0 bases, with 14 bases between them. CDR1 and CDR2 (germline): ENHRY, SYGVKD. CDR3 nucleotide sequence: TGTGCCATCAGTGAGTCAGCAGGGCTTAAAACTAACTATGGCTACACCTTC. As protein: CAISESAGLKTNYGYTF.

The chain carries TRBV7-2 and TRBJ1-6, with D perhaps matching TRBD1 (5 bases). This CDR3 spans 17 amino acids. The germline V gene encodes CDR1 SGHTA and CDR2 FQGNSA. Trimming shortened V by 3 bases and J by 0 bases, and 12 bases separated the two germline ends. The CDR3 is CASSFGHSSSYNSPLHF. DNA of the CDR3: TGTGCCAGCAGCTTTGGACACTCGAGCTCCTATAATTCACCCCTCCACTTT. The full variable domain, rest sourced from reference TRBV7-2 and TRBJ1-6, is GAGVSQSPSNKVTEKGKDVELRCDPISGHTALYWYRQSLGQGLEFLIYFQGNSAPDKSGLPSDRFSAERTGGSVSTLTIQRTQQEDSAVYLCASSFGHSSSYNSPLHFGNGTRLTVT.

The rearrangement joins TRBV29-1 to TRBJ2-5; 8 bases are shared with TRBD2. The CDR3 sequence is 15 residues long. V lost 5 bases to trimming and J lost 0 bases; unmatched junction nucleotides: 8. Germline CDR1 reads SQVTM; CDR2 reads ANQGSEA. The CDR3 region is CSVSIRGGYQETQYF. In DNA form, the CDR3 reads TGCAGCGTTTCCATCCGGGGGGGGTACCAAGAGACCCAGTACTTC.

The chain employs TRBV9 and TRBJ2-1, with 9 bases matching TRBD2. Germline V gene data show CDR1 as SGDLS and CDR2 as YYNGEE. This CDR3 is built from 15 residues. V lost 3 bases to trimming and J lost 4 bases; unmatched junction nucleotides: 5. CDR3 bases: TGTGCCAGCAGCGGGACTAGCGCGATATACAATGAGCAGTTCTTC. It is translated as CASSGTSAIYNEQFF.

A remark on this clone: At one of its ends the junction is not consistent with the germline gene, which may arise from a read error. V usage is TRBV5-4 and J usage is TRBJ2-7; 11 bases align to TRBD1. CDR3 size: 17 residues. Germline assignment: CDR1 SGHNT and CDR2 YYREEE (reference sequence). This CDR3 is CASTLLGPGTGGSEQYF. For the CDR3, the DNA is TGTGCCAGCACCTTGCTGGGCCCCGGGACAGGGGGTTCCGAGCAGTACTTC.

The chain combines TRBV12-2 with TRBJ1-2. TRBV12-2 is listed as a pseudogene. This CDR3 has 14 residues. In DNA form, the CDR3 reads TGTGCCCCCGCCCCACTTGTCCGGAACTATGGCTACACCTTC. Amino acids: CAPAPLVRNYGYTF.